Listed below are T cell receptor beta chains from one sample, sequenced in a study of vaccination effects on CD4 cells after COVID-19. These receptors' antigens are unknown. Clones were read by immunoSEQ multiplex PCR, and TCRdb kept only the in-frame ones, dropping some. The sample yields 45,000 to 60,000 clones, about 83% seen once. The specimen was CD4+ T cells from PBMCs cultured without peptide, collected before COVID-19 vaccination. These TCRs come from a human donor who received a COVID-19 vaccine. Both conserved end residues are part of each CDR3. Each record gives: clone size, D gene, V gene, J gene, CDR3 DNA, CDR3 protein. The D gene is left open where the match is weak. The size of a clone is reported for some rows only, either as once, few or many, or as a class for expanded clones.

size: once
D: NA
V: TRBV19
J: TRBJ2-1
DNA: TGTGCCAGTCGGACCGGGACCAGAAAGGAGCAGTTCTTC
CDR3: CASRTGTRKEQFF

size: NA
D: TRBD1
V: TRBV5-4
J: TRBJ2-6
DNA: TGTGCCAGCAGCAACAGACAGGGGTTGGCCAACGTCCTGACTTTC
CDR3: CASSNRQGLANVLTF

size: NA
D: NA
V: TRBV7-8
J: TRBJ1-4
DNA: TGTGCCAGCAGGGCCACAGGATCAAAAATTGAAAAACTGTTTTTT
CDR3: CASRATGSKIEKLFF

size: NA
D: TRBD2
V: TRBV7-2
J: TRBJ2-2
DNA: TGTGCCAGCAGCTTAAGCCCGGGGGGGCATCCCGGGGAGCTGTTTTTT
CDR3: CASSLSPGGHPGELFF

size: NA
D: NA
V: TRBV3-1/TRBV3-2
J: TRBJ1-5
DNA: TGTGCCAGCAGCCAAGATCCCAATCAGCCCCAGCATTTT
CDR3: CASSQDPNQPQHF

size: NA
D: NA
V: TRBV5-6
J: TRBJ1-6
DNA: TGTGCCAGCGGCCTCTTCAACTGGGGAGATAATTCACCCCTCCACTTT
CDR3: CASGLFNWGDNSPLHF

size: NA
D: NA
V: TRBV6-6
J: TRBJ2-5
DNA: TGTGCCAGCAGTTACGGGGGACCACAAGAGACCCAGTACTTC
CDR3: CASSYGGPQETQYF

size: NA
D: NA
V: TRBV27
J: TRBJ1-2
DNA: TGTGCCAGCGGGGGGGACTATGGCTACACCTTC
CDR3: CASGGDYGYTF

size: once
D: NA
V: TRBV12-3/TRBV12-4
J: TRBJ1-2
DNA: TGTGCCAGCAGTTTGGGTCTGCGAGGCTACACCTTC
CDR3: CASSLGLRGYTF

size: once
D: NA
V: TRBV4-3
J: TRBJ1-2
DNA: TGCGCCAGCAGCCAAGTCGGGGCCGGCTATGGCTACACCTTC
CDR3: CASSQVGAGYGYTF

size: NA
D: TRBD2
V: TRBV24-1
J: TRBJ2-1
DNA: TGTGCCACCAGTGATTTCGGGCTAGCGGGGGGGCGTAATGAGCAGTTCTTC
CDR3: CATSDFGLAGGRNEQFF

size: NA
D: TRBD1
V: TRBV2
J: TRBJ1-4
DNA: TGTGCCAGCAGCTACAGAACAGGGGGCGACGAAAAACTGTTTTTT
CDR3: CASSYRTGGDEKLFF

size: NA
D: NA
V: TRBV3-1/TRBV3-2
J: TRBJ2-6
DNA: TGTGCCAGCAGCCAGGGCGGAAGATCTGGGGCCAACGTCCTGACTTTC
CDR3: CASSQGGRSGANVLTF

size: NA
D: NA
V: TRBV7-3
J: TRBJ2-2
DNA: TGTGCCAGCAGCACAGAGGGTGCTCGGGAGCTGTTTTTT
CDR3: CASSTEGARELFF

size: NA
D: TRBD2
V: TRBV4-3
J: TRBJ2-3
DNA: TGCGCCAGCAGCCAAGTAATTGGGAGCGGGGGGGCCTCAGCAGATACGCAGTATTTT
CDR3: CASSQVIGSGGASADTQYF

size: NA
D: TRBD1
V: TRBV6-2/TRBV6-3
J: TRBJ2-1
DNA: TGTGCCAGCAGTTACCTACGGACAGGGTTGGGGAATGAGCAGTTCTTC
CDR3: CASSYLRTGLGNEQFF

size: NA
D: TRBD2
V: TRBV12-5
J: TRBJ2-1
DNA: TGTGCTAGTGGTCTAGCGGGGGGGAGCAATGAGCAGTTCTTC
CDR3: CASGLAGGSNEQFF

size: NA
D: NA
V: TRBV11-1
J: TRBJ1-1
DNA: TGTGCCAGCAGCTTACTCGGCGAAGCTTTCTTT
CDR3: CASSLLGEAFF

size: NA
D: NA
V: TRBV19
J: TRBJ2-5
DNA: TGTGCCAGTAGGTCCGGAGAGACCCAGTACTTC
CDR3: CASRSGETQYF

size: NA
D: NA
V: TRBV14
J: TRBJ1-1
DNA: TGTGCCAGCAGCCGCTTTATTCTCTCTGAAGCTTTCTTT
CDR3: CASSRFILSEAFF

size: NA
D: NA
V: TRBV2
J: TRBJ1-5
DNA: TGTGCCAGCAACCTGAATAGGGGCGGTCAGCCCCAGCATTTT
CDR3: CASNLNRGGQPQHF

size: NA
D: TRBD1
V: TRBV5-1
J: TRBJ2-5
DNA: TGCGCCAGCAGCTCCCGGGACAGGGGGCTCGAGACCCAGTACTTC
CDR3: CASSSRDRGLETQYF

size: NA
D: NA
V: TRBV6-5
J: TRBJ1-4
DNA: TGTGCCAGCAGTTATGGGGTGTCGCGGGAAAAACTGTTTTTT
CDR3: CASSYGVSREKLFF

size: NA
D: TRBD2
V: TRBV5-1
J: TRBJ2-5
DNA: TGCGCCAGCAGCTTGGGGCTAGCGGGTCCTAACCAAGAGACCCAGTACTTC
CDR3: CASSLGLAGPNQETQYF

size: NA
D: NA
V: TRBV19
J: TRBJ1-5
DNA: TGTGCCAGTACCGACACGGGTGGGTGGGGTCAGCCCCAGCATTTT
CDR3: CASTDTGGWGQPQHF

size: NA
D: TRBD1
V: TRBV7-3
J: TRBJ2-5
DNA: TGTGCCAGCAGCTTAGTGGGACAGGGGGCAGGAGAGACCCAGTACTTC
CDR3: CASSLVGQGAGETQYF

size: once
D: NA
V: TRBV5-1
J: TRBJ1-3
DNA: TGCGCCAGCAGCTTGGCAGGCCAATCGACTGGAAACACCATATATTTT
CDR3: CASSLAGQSTGNTIYF

size: once
D: NA
V: TRBV12-3/TRBV12-4
J: TRBJ1-2
DNA: TGTGCCAGCAGGGCCAATGGGGGGTATGGCTACACCTTC
CDR3: CASRANGGYGYTF

size: NA
D: NA
V: TRBV5-1
J: TRBJ1-4
DNA: TGCGCCAGCAGCCCCACCCCAGGATACGAAAAACTGTTTTTT
CDR3: CASSPTPGYEKLFF

size: once
D: NA
V: TRBV12-5
J: TRBJ2-1
DNA: TGTGCTAGTGGTGGGGACATTTGGGGCAATGAGCAGTTCTTC
CDR3: CASGGDIWGNEQFF

size: NA
D: NA
V: TRBV18
J: TRBJ1-1
DNA: TGTGCCAGCACCCTGTCCAGGGCGAACACTGAAGCTTTCTTT
CDR3: CASTLSRANTEAFF

size: NA
D: NA
V: TRBV6-5
J: TRBJ1-2
DNA: TGTGCCAGCAGTTACCAAGGGGATGGCTATGGCTACACCTTC
CDR3: CASSYQGDGYGYTF

size: NA
D: TRBD2
V: TRBV5-6
J: TRBJ2-5
DNA: TGTGCCAGCAGCTCTGGTAGCGGGGCTAAAGAGACCCAGTACTTC
CDR3: CASSSGSGAKETQYF

size: NA
D: NA
V: TRBV7-2
J: TRBJ1-5
DNA: TGTGCCAGCAGCCCCCCGGGGAATCAGCCCCAGCATTTT
CDR3: CASSPPGNQPQHF

size: NA
D: TRBD1
V: TRBV18
J: TRBJ2-5
DNA: TGTGCCAGCTCCCGGGACAGTCAAGAGACCCAGTACTTC
CDR3: CASSRDSQETQYF

size: few
D: NA
V: TRBV5-1
J: TRBJ1-1
DNA: TGCGCCAGCAGCTTGGGACCGAACACTGAAGCTTTCTTT
CDR3: CASSLGPNTEAFF

size: NA
D: NA
V: TRBV2
J: TRBJ2-1
DNA: TGTGCCAGCACGGGGGCAGTCCCATACAATGAGCAGTTCTTC
CDR3: CASTGAVPYNEQFF

size: NA
D: TRBD1
V: TRBV5-6
J: TRBJ1-2
DNA: TGTGCCAGCAGCTTGAGGGGACAGGCCCGATATGGCTACACCTTC
CDR3: CASSLRGQARYGYTF

size: NA
D: NA
V: TRBV19
J: TRBJ1-5
DNA: TGTGCCAGTAGTATTAGGCTTCTGAACGGGGGAAGCAATCAGCCCCAGCATTTT
CDR3: CASSIRLLNGGSNQPQHF

size: NA
D: NA
V: TRBV10-3
J: TRBJ2-4
DNA: TGTGCCATCAGTGACTCAGCAGCCCCATCCAAAAACATTCAGTACTTC
CDR3: CAISDSAAPSKNIQYF

size: NA
D: NA
V: TRBV6-1
J: TRBJ2-3
DNA: TGTGCCAGCAGTGACATACCTTTGGGCACAGATACGCAGTATTTT
CDR3: CASSDIPLGTDTQYF

size: NA
D: NA
V: TRBV5-4
J: TRBJ2-3
DNA: TGTGCCAGCAGCTTTGGGCTCACAGATACGCAGTATTTT
CDR3: CASSFGLTDTQYF

size: NA
D: NA
V: TRBV7-2
J: TRBJ1-5
DNA: TGTGCCAGCAGCCTACAGGGTCGGGATCAGCCCCAGCATTTT
CDR3: CASSLQGRDQPQHF

size: NA
D: TRBD2
V: TRBV19
J: TRBJ2-5
DNA: TGTGCCAGTAGTAGAGGACTAGCGGGGGGCCAAGAGACCCAGTACTTC
CDR3: CASSRGLAGGQETQYF